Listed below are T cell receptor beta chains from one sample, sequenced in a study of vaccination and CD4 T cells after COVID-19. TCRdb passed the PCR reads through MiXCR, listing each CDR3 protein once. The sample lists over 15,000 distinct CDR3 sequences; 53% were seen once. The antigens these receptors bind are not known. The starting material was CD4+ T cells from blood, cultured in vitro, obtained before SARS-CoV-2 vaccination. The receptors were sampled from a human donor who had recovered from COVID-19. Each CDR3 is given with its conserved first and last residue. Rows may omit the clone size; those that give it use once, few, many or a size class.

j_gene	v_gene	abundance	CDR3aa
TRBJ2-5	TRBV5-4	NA	CASSWGQGGGTQYF
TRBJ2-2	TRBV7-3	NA	CASSFLVNTGELFF
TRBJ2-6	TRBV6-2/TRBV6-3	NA	CASRRDRVVANVLTF
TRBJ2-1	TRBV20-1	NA	CSARKPTGDPYNEQFF
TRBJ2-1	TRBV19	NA	CASSIGLPSNEQFF
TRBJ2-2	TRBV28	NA	CASSLSGLAGPPGTGELFF
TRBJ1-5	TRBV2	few	CASRGTVSNQPQHF
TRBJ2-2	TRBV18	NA	CASSLGQGHTGELFF
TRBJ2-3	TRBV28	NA	CASSPRQVQTDTQYF
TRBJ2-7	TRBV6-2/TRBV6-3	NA	CASSPRKASVGTYEQYF
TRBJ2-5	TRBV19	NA	CASSMDREETQYF
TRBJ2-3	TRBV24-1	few	CATSDPRRASGYGSDTQYF
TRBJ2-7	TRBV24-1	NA	CATNPGTGSYEQYF
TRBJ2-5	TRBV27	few	CASSSRGETQYF
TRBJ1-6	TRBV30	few	CAWNSGTQNSPLHF
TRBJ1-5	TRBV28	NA	CASSETGGSQPQHF
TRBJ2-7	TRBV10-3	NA	CAISESWGAPSSSYEQYF
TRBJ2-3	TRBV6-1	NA	CASSRAGGYTDTQYF
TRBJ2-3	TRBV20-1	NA	CSARERRWPIGTQYF
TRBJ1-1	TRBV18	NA	CASSPTGNGMNTEAFF
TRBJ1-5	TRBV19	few	CASRSVGGNQPQHF
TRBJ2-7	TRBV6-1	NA	CASGLRSGSAVGQYF
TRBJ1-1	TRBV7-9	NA	CASSYDGGRAFF
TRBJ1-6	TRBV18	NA	CASSLSRTSDSPLHF
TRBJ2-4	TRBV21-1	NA	CASPRGKGNRDKNIQYF
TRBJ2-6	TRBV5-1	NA	CASSRTSSAGANVLTF
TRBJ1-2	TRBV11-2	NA	CASSSPQGNYGYTF
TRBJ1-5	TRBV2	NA	CASTEPGGSNQPQHF
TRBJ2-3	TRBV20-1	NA	CSAGAGLAGDTQYF
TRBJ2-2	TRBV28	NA	CASSSLRTGGTGELFF
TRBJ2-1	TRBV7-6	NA	CARGASGSDYNEQFF
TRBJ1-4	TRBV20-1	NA	CSAILLTGMSEKLFF
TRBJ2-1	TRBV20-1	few	CSARTGTPNEQFF
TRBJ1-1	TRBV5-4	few	CASSLRQNTEAFF
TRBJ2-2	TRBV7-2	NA	CASNTFRGANTGELFF
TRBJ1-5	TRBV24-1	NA	CATSEGTGPRQPQHF
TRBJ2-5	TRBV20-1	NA	CSAIDLRGTQETQYF
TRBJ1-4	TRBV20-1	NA	CSAPTGTSGKLFF
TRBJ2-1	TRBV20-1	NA	CSARDTGAGGEQFF
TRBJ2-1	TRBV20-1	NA	CSASRTPIRAEGNEQFF
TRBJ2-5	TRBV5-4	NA	CASSFGGRAAETQYF
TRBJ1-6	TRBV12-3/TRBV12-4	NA	CASSLSGGDSPLHF